This TCR beta chain was found in a study of CD8+CD57+ T cells in acquired aplastic anemia. Whole-study context: DNA recovered from sorted CD4+ and CD8+ cells had a mean of about 3 ug.

The length of the CDR3 is 13 residues. V gave up 6 bases and J gave up 3 bases; unmatched junction bases: 3. Per the germline V gene, CDR1 is SNHLY and CDR2 is FYNNEI. Profiling that covered TCR beta VDJ and CDR3 relied on genomic DNA as its template. TCRdb reprocessed the reads with MiXCR, giving one entry per CDR3 protein. The table records about 180,000 distinct CDR3 sequences, roughly half of them present only once. This sequence joins TRBV2 and TRBJ1-2; 8 nucleotides agree with TRBD1. This receptor was identified in a human donor in good health. Input material: sorted CD4+, CD8+, or CD8+CD57+ T cells (not recorded which) from PBMCs. CDR3 amino acids: CASSGTGYYGYTF. As DNA, the CDR3 is TGTGCCAGCAGCGGGACAGGCTACTATGGCTACACCTTC.